The entry below gives a single T cell receptor beta chain sequence along with its context. What antigen it recognizes has not been identified. Per-base qualities were not stored, and no clone one base away is much larger. The time point label here, explained by the study, means: naive CD8 control sorted from an acute-time-point sample. Enrolled in the Montreal Hepatitis C Cohort (HEPCO) in Canada, the donors were people who inject drugs, and these donors were followed every 3 months. Acute primary HCV infection was defined as a positive HCV RNA or antibody test after a negative test within the previous 24 weeks. CD3, CD8 and CD45RO antibodies were used for surface staining, and dead cells were excluded with an aqua fixable dye. 6 or 7 subjects who developed chronic infection, defined as HCV RNA positivity at 24 weeks, were also included in the cohort. Once thawed from cryostorage, peripheral blood mononuclear cells underwent negative selection via the MACS CD8+ T cell Isolation Kit to obtain CD8+ T cells. A BD FACSAria II cell sorter was used for cell sorting.

The CDR3 runs 17 amino acids, cysteine and phenylalanine included. Only CDR3 DNA remains: 51 bases, in frame from the first base. For this chain, trimming is 6 bases at the V end and 5 bases at the J end, and the number of junction bases without a gene match is 10. CDR1 LNHDA and CDR2 SQIVND were looked up in the germline V gene (reference sequence). Genomic DNA was extracted from FACS-sorted cells, and TCRbeta chains were sequenced through the commercial immunoSEQ service. The source study handled its data this way. Repertoire data were analyzed with ImmunoSEQ Analyzer software v3.0 and R v3.5.1. Only productive rearrangements were analyzed, because any sequences with stop codons or out-of-frame rearrangements were filtered out. The sequencing provider supplied the metrics for Simpson diversity, Shannon entropy, CDR3 length and nucleotide addition. Clonotypes were categorized by frequency as dominant, sub-dominant, low or lowest abundance, and clonotypes below 0.1% were excluded from most analyses. Any CDR3 amino acid clonotype present in at least two subjects at a cumulative frequency of at least 0.5% was labeled public. Held by TCRdb, this immuneACCESS table contains in-frame sequences only and omits some clones. Under half of the omission traces to an unresolved V gene where checked; the cause of the rest is unknown. The V and J calls and the clone size are those of that table, but D and trimming were determined from the DNA. Present in this sample are approximately 39,000 clones, 80% to 90% of which were seen just once. More than 0.4% of the sample goes to the ten largest clones.

This entry comes from a study of CD8 T cells in acute hepatitis C reinfection (dated by TCRdb to about 2021). Background for the entire study: The TCRbeta repertoire of CD8+ T cells specific for the HCV NS3-1073 epitope was profiled during acute infection and after viral clearance. A few spontaneous resolvers provided paired acute and follow-up samples. General study outcomes and caveats: Diversity in the NS3-1073 specific repertoires was high, and no significant differences in diversity emerged among acute resolver, follow-up resolver and acute chronic samples. No follow-up repertoires were available for chronically infected subjects, since NS3-1073 specific cells were too rare to be sorted. Regardless of outcome, fewer than 15 public clonotypes were found, and one public clonotype used V04-02/J02-02. Because bulk sequencing covered only the TCRbeta chain, the alphabeta pairing of public clonotypes could not be determined. All groups preferentially used the TRBV04 and TRBV06 gene families, and overrepresentation in the naive pool did not explain this preferential usage. CDR3 sequences shared with other epitopes were rarely observed, and exact matching may have been limited by differing sequencing approaches.

The TCR comes from a man younger than 40 with chronic hepatitis C. Recombination joined TRBV19 with TRBJ2-5; 15 middle bases align to TRBD2. Sequencing was performed on naive CD8+ T cells from PBMCs. The cell subset or site label on this specimen signifies: sorted total naive CD45RO-negative CD8+ T cells. The CDR3 in this case is CASSRHRTSGRDETQYF. Read as DNA, the sequence is TGTGCCAGTAGCAGACACCGGACTAGCGGGAGGGATGAGACCCAGTACTTC.